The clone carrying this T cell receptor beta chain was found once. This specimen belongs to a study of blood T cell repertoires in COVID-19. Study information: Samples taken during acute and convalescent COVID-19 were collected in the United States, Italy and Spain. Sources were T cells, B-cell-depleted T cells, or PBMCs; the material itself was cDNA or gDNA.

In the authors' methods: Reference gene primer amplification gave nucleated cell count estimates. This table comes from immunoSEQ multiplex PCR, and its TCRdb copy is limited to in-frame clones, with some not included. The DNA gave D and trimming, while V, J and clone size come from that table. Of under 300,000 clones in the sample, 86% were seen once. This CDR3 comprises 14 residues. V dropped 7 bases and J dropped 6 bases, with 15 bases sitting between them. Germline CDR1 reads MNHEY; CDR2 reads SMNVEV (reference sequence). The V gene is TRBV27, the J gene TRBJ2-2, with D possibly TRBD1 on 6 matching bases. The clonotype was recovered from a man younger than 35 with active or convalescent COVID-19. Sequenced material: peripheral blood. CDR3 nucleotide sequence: TGTGCCAGCAAGGGCATAGGGACACCCGGGGAGCTGTTTTTT. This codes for CASKGIGTPGELFF.